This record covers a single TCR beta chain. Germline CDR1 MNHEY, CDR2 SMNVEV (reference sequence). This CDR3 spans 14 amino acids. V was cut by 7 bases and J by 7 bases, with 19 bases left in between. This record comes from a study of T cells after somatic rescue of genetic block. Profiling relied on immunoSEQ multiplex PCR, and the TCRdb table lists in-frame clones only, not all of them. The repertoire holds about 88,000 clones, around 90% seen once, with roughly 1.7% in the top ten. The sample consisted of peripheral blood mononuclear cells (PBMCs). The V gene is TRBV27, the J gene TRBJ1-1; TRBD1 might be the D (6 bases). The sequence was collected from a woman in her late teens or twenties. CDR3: CASTSSGGAREAFF. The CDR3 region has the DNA TGTGCCAGCACTAGTAGTGGGGGGGCCCGTGAAGCTTTCTTT.